Included here is one T cell receptor (beta chain) sequence, with context. What it binds is unknown. Other DNA sequences within the sample encode an identical CDR3. TCRdb's copy holds only in-frame clones and misses some; the assay was immunoSEQ multiplex PCR. The data contain 80,000 or so clones, about 80% of them seen just once; the ten biggest clones take up about 0.79%. Looked up from germline, CDR1 is SGHNT and CDR2 is YYREEE (reference sequence). The V segment lost 4 bases and the J segment 2 bases; nucleotides outside the gene matches: 3. The CDR3 has 15 amino acids. This specimen comes from a study of radiotherapy plus CTLA-4 blockade in lung cancer. Study as a whole: For around 18% of patients, objective responses occurred, and about 34% had disease control.

Focal radiation plus CTLA-4 blockade with ipilimumab was given to patients with chemo-refractory metastatic non-small-cell lung cancer. Study conclusions and caveats: Following radiotherapy plus ipilimumab, tumor-derived TCR clones expanded in the blood. Among reported predictors of response, early blood T cell clone dynamics with interferon-beta performed best.

The sequence came from a human donor with non-small cell lung cancer who had stable disease on radiotherapy plus ipilimumab. Sequenced here: peripheral blood, sampled from a patient treated with radiotherapy plus ipilimumab. V gene TRBV5-4 combines with J gene TRBJ2-2; TRBD1 matches at 9 bases. The CDR3 nucleotides are TGTGCCAGCAGCCCGGGACAGGGAAACACCGGGGAGCTGTTTTTT. Its protein product is CASSPGQGNTGELFF.